The present T cell receptor beta chain was sequenced within a study of blood T cell repertoires in COVID-19. Study in general: T cells, B-cell-depleted T cells, or PBMCs supplied cDNA or gDNA.

In the study's own analysis: Reference gene primer amplification gave nucleated cell count estimates. TCRdb's copy holds only in-frame clones and misses some; the assay was immunoSEQ multiplex PCR. Clonal size and the V and J genes are those of that table, whereas D and trimming came from the DNA. The profile covers roughly 82,000 clones, with approximately 82% appearing a single time and 15% to 20% taken by the ten largest. V lost 5 bases, J lost 6 bases, and 16 bases lay in between. Germline CDR1 reads KGHDR; CDR2 reads SFDVKD. There are 15 residues in the CDR3. The TCR was taken from a woman in her sixties or seventies with acute or convalescent COVID-19. J is TRBJ2-1 and V is TRBV24-1, with D possibly being TRBD2 (6 bases). Sequenced sample: peripheral blood. CDR3 in DNA: TGTGCCACCAGTGCCGGGACTGCCCAGGTCAATGAGCAGTTCTTC. Translating it yields CATSAGTAQVNEQFF.